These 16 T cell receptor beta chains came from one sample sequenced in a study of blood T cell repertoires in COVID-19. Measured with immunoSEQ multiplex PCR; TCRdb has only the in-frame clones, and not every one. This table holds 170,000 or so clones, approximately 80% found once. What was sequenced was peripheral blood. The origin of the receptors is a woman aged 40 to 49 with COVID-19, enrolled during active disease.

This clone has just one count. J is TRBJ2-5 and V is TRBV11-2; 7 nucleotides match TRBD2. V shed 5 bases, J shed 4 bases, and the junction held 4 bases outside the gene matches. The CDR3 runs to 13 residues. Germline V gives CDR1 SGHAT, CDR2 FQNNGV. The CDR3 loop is CASSGGLGETQYF. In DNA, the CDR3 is TGTGCCAGCAGCGGCGGACTAGGAGAGACCCAGTACTTC.

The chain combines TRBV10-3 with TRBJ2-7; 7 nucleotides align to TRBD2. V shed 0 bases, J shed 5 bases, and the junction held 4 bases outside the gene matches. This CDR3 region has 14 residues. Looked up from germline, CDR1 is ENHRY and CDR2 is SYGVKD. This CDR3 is CAISESAGAHEQYF. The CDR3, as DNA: TGTGCCATCAGTGAGTCGGCGGGAGCCCACGAGCAGTACTTC.

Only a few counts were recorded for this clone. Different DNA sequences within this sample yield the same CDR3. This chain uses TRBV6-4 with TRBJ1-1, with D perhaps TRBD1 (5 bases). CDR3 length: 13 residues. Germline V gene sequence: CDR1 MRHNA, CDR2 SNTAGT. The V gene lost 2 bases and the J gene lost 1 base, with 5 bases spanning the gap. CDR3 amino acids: CASSDRGNTEAFF. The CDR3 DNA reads TGTGCCAGCAGTGACAGGGGGAACACTGAAGCTTTCTTT.

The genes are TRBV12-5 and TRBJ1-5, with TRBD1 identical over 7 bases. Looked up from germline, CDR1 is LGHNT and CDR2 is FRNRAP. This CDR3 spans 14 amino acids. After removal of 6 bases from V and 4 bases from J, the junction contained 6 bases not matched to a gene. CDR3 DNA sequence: TGTGCTAGTGGCGGGGACAGCTTTAATCAGCCCCAGCATTTT. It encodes CASGGDSFNQPQHF.

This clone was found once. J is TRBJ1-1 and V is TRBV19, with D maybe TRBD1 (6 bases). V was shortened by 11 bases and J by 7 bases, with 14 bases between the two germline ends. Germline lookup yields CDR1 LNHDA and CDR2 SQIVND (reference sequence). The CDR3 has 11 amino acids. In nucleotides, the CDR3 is TGTGCCGTACAGGGTTGGGGTGAAGCTTTCTTT. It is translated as CAVQGWGEAFF.

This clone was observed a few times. The DNA for the CDR3 is TGCGCCAGCAGCACAGGGTTGGGAAACACCATATATTTT. Translated: CASSTGLGNTIYF. This sequence joins TRBV4-1 and TRBJ1-3; TRBD1 might be the D (6 bases). CDR1 and CDR2 from the germline V gene are MGHRA and YSYEKL. V was shortened by 5 bases and J by 4 bases, with 9 bases between the two germline ends. This CDR3 has 13 residues.

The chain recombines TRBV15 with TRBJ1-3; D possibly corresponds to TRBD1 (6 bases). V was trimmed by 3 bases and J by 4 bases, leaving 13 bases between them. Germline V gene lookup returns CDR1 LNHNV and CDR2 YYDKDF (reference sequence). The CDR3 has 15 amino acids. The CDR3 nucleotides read TGTGCCACCAGCAGTCAACAGGGACGAGGAAACACCATATATTTT. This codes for CATSSQQGRGNTIYF.

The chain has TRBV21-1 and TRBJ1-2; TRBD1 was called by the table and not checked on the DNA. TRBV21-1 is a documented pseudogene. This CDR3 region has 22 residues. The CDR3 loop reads CASSKRKGTGGNPLAQNYGYTF. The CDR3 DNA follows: TGTGCCAGCAGCAAACGAAAGGGGACAGGGGGGAACCCACTAGCCCAGAACTATGGCTACACCTTC.

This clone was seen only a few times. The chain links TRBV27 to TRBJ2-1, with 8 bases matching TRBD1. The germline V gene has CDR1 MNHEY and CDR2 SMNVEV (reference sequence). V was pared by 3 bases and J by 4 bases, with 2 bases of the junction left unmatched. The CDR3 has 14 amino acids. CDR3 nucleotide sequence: TGTGCCAGCAGTTTCCAGGGGGCATACAATGAGCAGTTCTTC. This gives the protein CASSFQGAYNEQFF.

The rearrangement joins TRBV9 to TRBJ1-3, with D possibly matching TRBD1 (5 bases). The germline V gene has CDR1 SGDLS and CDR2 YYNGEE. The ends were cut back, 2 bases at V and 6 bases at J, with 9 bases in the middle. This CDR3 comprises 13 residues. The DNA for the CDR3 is TGTGCCAGCAGCGTGCAGGGTACAAACACCATATATTTT. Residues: CASSVQGTNTIYF. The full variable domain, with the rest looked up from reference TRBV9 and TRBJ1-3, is DSGVTQTPKHLITATGQRVTLRCSPRSGDLSVYWYQQSLDQGLQFLIQYYNGEERAKGNILERFSAQQFPDLHSELNLSSLELGDSALYFCASSVQGTNTIYFGEGSWLTVV.

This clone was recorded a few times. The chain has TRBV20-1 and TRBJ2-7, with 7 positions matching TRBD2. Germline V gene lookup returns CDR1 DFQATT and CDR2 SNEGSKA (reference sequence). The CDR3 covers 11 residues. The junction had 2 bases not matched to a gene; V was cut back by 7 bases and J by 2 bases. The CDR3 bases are TGCAGTGGACTAGCTCCCTACGAGCAGTACTTC. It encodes CSGLAPYEQYF.

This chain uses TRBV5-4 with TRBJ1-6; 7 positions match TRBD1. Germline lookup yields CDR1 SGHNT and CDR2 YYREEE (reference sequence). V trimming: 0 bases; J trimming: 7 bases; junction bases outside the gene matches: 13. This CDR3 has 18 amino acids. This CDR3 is CASSLARQGRFSNSPLHF. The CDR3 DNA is TGTGCCAGCAGCTTGGCTCGACAGGGACGATTTTCGAATTCACCCCTCCACTTT.

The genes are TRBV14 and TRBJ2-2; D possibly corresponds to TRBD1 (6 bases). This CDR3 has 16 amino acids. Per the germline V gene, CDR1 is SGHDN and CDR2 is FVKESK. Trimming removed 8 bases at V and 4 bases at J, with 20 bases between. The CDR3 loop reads CASRPEWGPVTGELFF. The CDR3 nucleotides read TGTGCCAGCCGACCGGAGTGGGGGCCGGTCACCGGGGAGCTGTTTTTT.

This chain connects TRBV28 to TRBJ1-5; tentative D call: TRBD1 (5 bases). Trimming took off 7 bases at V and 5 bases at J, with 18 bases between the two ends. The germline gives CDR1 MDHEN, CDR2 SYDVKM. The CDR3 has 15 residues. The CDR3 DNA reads TGTGCCAGCAAGTTAGGCCGACAGCTTTATCAGCCCCAGCATTTT. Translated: CASKLGRQLYQPQHF.

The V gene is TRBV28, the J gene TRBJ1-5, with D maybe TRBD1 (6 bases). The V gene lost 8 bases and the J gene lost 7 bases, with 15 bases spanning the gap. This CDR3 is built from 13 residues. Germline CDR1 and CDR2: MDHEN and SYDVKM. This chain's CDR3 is CASVQGVGQPQHF. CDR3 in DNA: TGTGCCAGCGTACAGGGAGTCGGACAGCCCCAGCATTTT.

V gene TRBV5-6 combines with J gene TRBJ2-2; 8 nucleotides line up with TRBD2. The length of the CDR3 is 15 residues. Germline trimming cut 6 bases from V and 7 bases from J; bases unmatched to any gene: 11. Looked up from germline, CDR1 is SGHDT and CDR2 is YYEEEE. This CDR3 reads CASTVPGGLVGELFF. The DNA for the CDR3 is TGTGCCAGCACCGTGCCGGGGGGGCTCGTCGGGGAGCTGTTTTTT.